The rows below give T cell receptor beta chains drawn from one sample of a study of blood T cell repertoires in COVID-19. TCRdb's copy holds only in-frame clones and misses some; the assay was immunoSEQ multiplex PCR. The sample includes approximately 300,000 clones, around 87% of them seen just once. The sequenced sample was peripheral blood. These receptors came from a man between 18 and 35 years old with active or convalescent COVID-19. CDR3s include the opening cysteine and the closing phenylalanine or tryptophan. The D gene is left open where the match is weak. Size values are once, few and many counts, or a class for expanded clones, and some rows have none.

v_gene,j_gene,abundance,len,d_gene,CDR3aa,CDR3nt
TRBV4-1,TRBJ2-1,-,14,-,CASSQDPGDNEQFF,TGCGCCAGCAGCCAAGATCCAGGGGATAATGAGCAGTTCTTC
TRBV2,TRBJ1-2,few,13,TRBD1,CASGTGGPYGYTF,TGTGCCAGCGGGACAGGGGGCCCATATGGCTACACCTTC
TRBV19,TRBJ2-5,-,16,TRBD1,CASSIQYRGVLGTQYF,TGTGCCAGTAGTATACAGTACAGGGGAGTGTTGGGGACCCAGTACTTC
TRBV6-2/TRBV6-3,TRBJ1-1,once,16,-,CASSYSTTGMNTEAFF,TGTGCCAGCAGTTACTCAACTACAGGGATGAACACTGAAGCTTTCTTT
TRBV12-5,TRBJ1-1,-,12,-,CASGPQGTEAFF,TGTGCTAGTGGTCCCCAGGGGACTGAAGCTTTCTTT
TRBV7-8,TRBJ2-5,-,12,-,CASSLFLETQYF,TGTGCCAGCAGCTTATTCCTGGAGACCCAGTACTTC
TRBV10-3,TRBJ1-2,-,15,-,CAISTQGTANYGYTF,TGTGCCATCAGTACCCAGGGTACGGCTAACTATGGCTACACCTTC
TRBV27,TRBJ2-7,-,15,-,CASSLLTGGSYEQYF,TGTGCCAGCAGTTTACTCACCGGGGGTTCCTACGAGCAGTACTTC
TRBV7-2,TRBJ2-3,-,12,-,CASSLPADTQYF,TGTGCCAGCAGCTTACCGGCAGATACGCAGTATTTT
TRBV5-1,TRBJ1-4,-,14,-,CASSEGGFNEKLFF,TGCGCCAGCAGCGAAGGGGGTTTTAATGAAAAACTGTTTTTT
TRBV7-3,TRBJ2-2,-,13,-,CASSSRVTGELFF,TGTGCCAGCAGCAGCAGGGTCACCGGGGAGCTGTTTTTT
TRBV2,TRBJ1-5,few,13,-,CASSSQFNQPQHF,TGTGCCAGCAGTTCACAATTCAATCAGCCCCAGCATTTT
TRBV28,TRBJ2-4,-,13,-,CASSLRAAGIQYF,TGTGCCAGCAGTTTACGGGCGGCGGGCATTCAGTACTTC
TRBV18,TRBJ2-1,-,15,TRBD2,CATTSPTSGRNEQFF,TGTGCCACCACCTCGCCCACTAGCGGGAGAAATGAGCAGTTCTTC
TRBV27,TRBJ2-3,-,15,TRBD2,CASSLLAGVTDTQYF,TGTGCCAGCAGCCTACTAGCGGGAGTCACAGATACGCAGTATTTT
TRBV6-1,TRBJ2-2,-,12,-,CASHESTGELFF,TGTGCCAGCCACGAGTCCACCGGGGAGCTGTTTTTT
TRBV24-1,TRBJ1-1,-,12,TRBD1,CATSDPGQGAFF,TGTGCCACCAGTGACCCAGGACAGGGGGCTTTCTTT
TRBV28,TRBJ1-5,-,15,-,CASSSPYYSNQPQHF,TGTGCCAGCAGTTCCCCCTATTATAGCAATCAGCCCCAGCATTTT